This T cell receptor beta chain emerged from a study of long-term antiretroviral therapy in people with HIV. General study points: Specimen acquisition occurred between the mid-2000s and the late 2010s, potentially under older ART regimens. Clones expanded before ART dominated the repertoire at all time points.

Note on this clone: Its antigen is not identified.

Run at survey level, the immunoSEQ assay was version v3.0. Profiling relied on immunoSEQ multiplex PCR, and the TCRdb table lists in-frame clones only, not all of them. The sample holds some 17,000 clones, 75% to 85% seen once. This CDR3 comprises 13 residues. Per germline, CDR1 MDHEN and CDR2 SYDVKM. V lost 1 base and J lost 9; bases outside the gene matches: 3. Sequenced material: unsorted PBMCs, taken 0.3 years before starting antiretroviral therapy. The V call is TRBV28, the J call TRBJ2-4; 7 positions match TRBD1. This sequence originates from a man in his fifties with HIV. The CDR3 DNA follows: TGTGCCAGCAGTTTATCTGACAGGGCCATTCAGTACTTC. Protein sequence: CASSLSDRAIQYF.